The 21 T cell receptor beta chains in this list originate from one sample, sequenced in a study of beta chain features in type 1 diabetes. Since all of the isolated RNA was reverse transcribed, expressed TCRB transcripts were what got sequenced. Assay: immunoSEQ multiplex PCR; the TCRdb copy retains only in-frame clones and omits some. The sample yields under 250,000 clones, 27% seen once. The sample taken for sequencing was central memory CD4+ T cells from blood. These receptors all stem from a man younger than 45 in good health.

In its sample, this clone was seen a few times. The CDR3 region is CASSLTGMGNVLTF. In DNA form, the CDR3 reads TGTGCCAGCAGCCTCACAGGGATGGGAAACGTCCTGACTTTC. The V gene is TRBV11-2, the J gene TRBJ2-6, with TRBD1 as a possible D gene (6 bases). Trimming shortened V by 5 bases and J by 10 bases, and 15 bases separated the two germline ends. Per the germline V gene, CDR1 is SGHAT and CDR2 is FQNNGV. CDR3 length: 14 amino acids.

The rearrangement links TRBV10-3 to TRBJ2-3; D perhaps matches TRBD1 (7 bases). The V end lost 11 bases, the J end lost 0 bases, and 18 bases lay between the germline ends. The CDR3 runs 15 residues. Per the germline V gene, CDR1 is ENHRY and CDR2 is SYGVKD. CDR3 sequence (DNA): TGTGCCGCCGCGGGACAGTACCCTAGCACAGATACGCAGTATTTT. This gives the protein CAAAGQYPSTDTQYF.

The chain recombines TRBV15 with TRBJ2-5; D is ambiguous. V was pared by 11 bases and J by 5 bases, with 15 bases between. The CDR3 length is 12 residues. Germline loops: CDR1 LNHNV, CDR2 YYDKDF (reference sequence). The CDR3 sequence is CASSTFGETQYF. The CDR3 region has the DNA TGTGCCTCCTCGACGTTTGGGGAGACCCAGTACTTC.

This clone has just a few counts. J is TRBJ1-1 and V is TRBV29-1; possible D gene TRBD1, 5 bases. The CDR3 is made up of 13 amino acids. With 3 bases removed from V and 1 base from J, the gap between germline ends came to 9 bases. The germline V gene has CDR1 SQVTM and CDR2 ANQGSEA. CDR3 DNA: TGCAGCGTTGAGGCCGGGACGAACACTGAAGCTTTCTTT. This encodes CSVEAGTNTEAFF.

The V call is TRBV5-4, the J call TRBJ2-7, with 9 bases identical to TRBD1. This CDR3 is built from 15 residues. Germline assignment: CDR1 SGHNT and CDR2 YYREEE (reference sequence). V gave up 1 base and J gave up 4 bases; unmatched junction bases: 6. The CDR3 is CASSLPGTGNYEQYF. The CDR3 bases are TGTGCCAGCAGCTTGCCCGGGACAGGGAATTACGAGCAGTACTTC.

The genes are TRBV11-2 and TRBJ2-7; 10 bases map to TRBD2. The germline CDR1 and CDR2 sequences are SGHAT and FQNNGV. After removal of 6 bases from V and 4 bases from J, the junction contained 9 bases not matched to a gene. The CDR3 length is 15 residues. Here the CDR3 DNA reads TGTGCCAGCAGGGACCCAGCGGGGGGGCGATACGAGCAGTACTTC. Amino acids: CASRDPAGGRYEQYF.

This clone was recorded a few times. The chain employs TRBV6-6 and TRBJ2-1; D might be TRBD1 or TRBD2, each matching 5 bases. V was shortened by 10 bases and J by 0 bases, with 10 bases between the two germline ends. Germline assignment: CDR1 MNHNY and CDR2 SVGAGI (reference sequence). The CDR3 totals 13 residues. The CDR3 DNA is TGTGCCATTTCAGGGAGCTCCTACAATGAGCAGTTCTTC. Translated, it gives CAISGSSYNEQFF.

This chain joins TRBV2 and TRBJ2-1, with TRBD2 identical over 8 bases. Looked up from germline, CDR1 is SNHLY and CDR2 is FYNNEI. The CDR3 consists of 15 residues. Trimming took 5 bases from V and 1 from J; bases not matched to a gene: 4. In DNA form, the CDR3 reads TGTGCCAGCAGTACCGGGAGGGCGTCCTACAATGAGCAGTTCTTC. This translates into CASSTGRASYNEQFF. The full variable domain, rest sourced from reference TRBV2 and TRBJ2-1, is EPEVTQTPSHQVTQMGQEVILRCVPISNHLYFYWYRQILGQKVEFLVSFYNNEISEKSEIFDDQFSVERPDGSNFTLKIRSTKLEDSAMYFCASSTGRASYNEQFFGPGTRLTVL.

The genes are TRBV2 and TRBJ1-4; D gene uncertain. Trimming removed 9 bases from V and 4 bases from J, with 15 bases in between. This CDR3 is 14 amino acids long. Germline V gene lookup returns CDR1 SNHLY and CDR2 FYNNEI. CDR3 bases: TGTGCCAGGAGGGTGGCAGGAAATAATGAAAAACTGTTTTTT. Protein: CARRVAGNNEKLFF.

This chain uses TRBV18 with TRBJ2-6; TRBD1 matches 8 bases. The V and J ends lost 1 base and 4 bases, in that order; junction bases with no gene match: 6. The CDR3 contains 17 residues. Germline V lookup: CDR1 KGHSH, CDR2 LQKENI. The CDR3 nucleotides read TGTGCCAGCTCACCACGGGACAGGACGCAGGGGGCCAACGTCCTGACTTTC. This codes for CASSPRDRTQGANVLTF.

The chain combines TRBV30 with TRBJ2-1; D gene uncertain. The CDR3 has 11 residues. CDR1 and CDR2 from the germline V gene are GTSNPN and SVGIG (reference sequence). V lost 2 bases, J lost 12 bases, and 11 bases lay in between. This CDR3 is CAWSRVTGQFF. As DNA, the CDR3 is TGTGCCTGGAGTAGAGTCACGGGGCAGTTCTTC.

This clone has only one observation. This chain connects TRBV29-1 to TRBJ1-2; perhaps TRBD1 as D (5 bases). The V gene's germline CDR1 is SQVTM and CDR2 ANQGSEA. Deletions cut 6 bases from V and 7 bases from J, with 21 bases between. The CDR3 spans 14 residues. CDR3 nucleotides: TGCAGCGTATTCCGGGTCGGCCAGGGACTTGGCTACACCTTC. Amino acids: CSVFRVGQGLGYTF.

The CDR3 DNA is TGTGCCTGGAGTGGCGGGGCCCAAAATCAGCCCCAGCATTTT. This encodes CAWSGGAQNQPQHF. The chain carries TRBV30 and TRBJ1-5; tentative D call: TRBD1 (5 bases). The V and J ends lost 1 base and 4 bases respectively, with 11 bases between them. This CDR3 comprises 14 residues. Germline CDR1 GTSNPN, CDR2 SVGIG (reference sequence).

For this clone: Possible read error: a much larger clone is one base away. This chain uses TRBV7-9 with TRBJ2-1; 10 bases fit TRBD1. The ends lost 5 bases at V and 2 bases at J; junction bases unmatched: 3. The CDR3 spans 15 residues. Germline CDR1 reads SEHNR; CDR2 reads FQNEAQ (reference sequence). Here the CDR3 DNA reads TGTGCCAGCAGCGCGGACAGGGGGGCCTACAATGAGCAGTTCTTC. Protein product: CASSADRGAYNEQFF.

This clone was observed a handful of times. The J gene is TRBJ2-1, the V gene TRBV19; perhaps TRBD2 as D (6 bases). The CDR3 runs to 14 residues. Trimming stripped 4 bases from V and 9 bases from J, with 16 bases between. Germline V gene sequence: CDR1 LNHDA, CDR2 SQIVND (reference sequence). CDR3: CASSRVAARGEQFF. CDR3 nucleotides: TGTGCCAGTAGTAGGGTAGCGGCTCGGGGTGAGCAGTTCTTC. Full variable domain (rest looked up from reference TRBV19 and TRBJ2-1): DGGITQSPKYLFRKEGQNVTLSCEQNLNHDAMYWYRQDPGQGLRLIYYSQIVNDFQKGDIAEGYSVSREKKESFPLTVTSAQKNPTAFYLCASSRVAARGEQFFGPGTRLTVL.

In its sample, this clone was seen a few times. The chain employs TRBV29-1 and TRBJ2-7, with TRBD2 matching 11 bases. This CDR3 comprises 14 residues. The V and J ends lost 5 bases and 4 bases, in that order; junction bases with no gene match: 7. From germline, CDR1 is SQVTM and CDR2 ANQGSEA. The CDR3 bases are TGCAGCGTTTCGACTAGCGGGACTGGTTACGAGCAGTACTTC. It yields the protein CSVSTSGTGYEQYF.

This chain connects TRBV2 to TRBJ1-2; D might be TRBD1 (6 bases). The V gene's germline CDR1 is SNHLY and CDR2 FYNNEI. This CDR3 is 14 amino acids long. V was pared by 6 bases and J by 5 bases, with 16 bases between. CDR3 in amino acids: CASRRTDSTYGYTF. The CDR3 DNA reads as TGTGCCAGCAGGCGGACAGATTCTACTTATGGCTACACCTTC.

This clone was seen only a few times. This sequence joins TRBV10-3 and TRBJ1-1, with D maybe TRBD1 (5 bases). The CDR3 contains 14 residues. V lost 11 bases and J lost 1, with 17 bases in between. CDR1 is ENHRY and CDR2 is SYGVKD in the germline V gene. DNA of the CDR3: TGTGCCCCCCGGTCGGGGGATTCGAACACTGAAGCTTTCTTT. Translation gives CAPRSGDSNTEAFF.

V gene TRBV5-8 combines with J gene TRBJ1-5; no reliable D call. Trimming removed 0 bases from V and 4 bases from J, with 8 bases in between. The CDR3 has 14 residues. Per germline, CDR1 SGHTS and CDR2 YDEGEE. CDR3 sequence reads: CASSLVGINQPQHF. CDR3 in DNA: TGTGCCAGCAGCTTGGTTGGCATAAATCAGCCCCAGCATTTT.

The chain combines TRBV20-1 with TRBJ2-3, with D uncertain. Looked up from germline, CDR1 is DFQATT and CDR2 is SNEGSKA (reference sequence). The CDR3 has 11 residues. V was shortened by 6 bases and J by 10 bases, with 14 bases between the two germline ends. CDR3 DNA: TGCAGTGCCCTGCTTGAAGGTGCGCAGTATTTT. This sequence encodes CSALLEGAQYF.

The chain links TRBV5-1 to TRBJ1-4, with 7 bases that match TRBD1. Germline V gene data show CDR1 as SGHRS and CDR2 as YFSETQ. The CDR3 extends over 13 amino acids. V dropped 6 bases and J dropped 8; count of bases not matched to a gene: 7. The CDR3 DNA reads TGCGCCAGCAACCGGGACAGCAGCGAAAAACTGTTTTTT. It specifies CASNRDSSEKLFF.